A selection of T cell receptor beta chains follows, all from one sample in a study of T cells expressing NK-cell markers. TCRdb re-called the 5' RACE reads; every CDR3 protein appears as one record, without DNA. This sample's table has about 540,000 distinct CDR3 sequences. Sequences were obtained from blood T cells: a sorted CD56 or NKG2C T cell subset, CD4+ or CD8+ T cells, or bulk PBMC T cells (not recorded which). The receptors derive from a man aged 18 to 30 in good health. Both conserved end residues are part of each CDR3. The order of the fields is V gene, J gene, CDR3 protein.

TRBV12-3/TRBV12-4	TRBJ2-2	CASRPVGTSGTGELFF
TRBV28	TRBJ2-1	CASTRTFNEQFF
TRBV7-9	TRBJ2-5	CASSSPPGRAQETQYF
TRBV12-5	TRBJ2-4	CASGLSRDDIQYF
TRBV14	TRBJ2-1	CASSQPLTGPPYNEQFF
TRBV10-3	TRBJ2-7	CAIGKGQLIYEQYF
TRBV7-2	TRBJ2-1	CASSPSRFGYNEQFF
TRBV6-1	TRBJ2-1	CASRALGGNEQFF
TRBV5-1	TRBJ2-2	CASSAGTSGRTITGELFF
TRBV7-6	TRBJ1-1	CASSWEGQGIAFF
TRBV5-1	TRBJ2-7	CASSFEGLAGAIEQYF
TRBV7-9	TRBJ2-2	CASSLALKTGDTGELFF
TRBV21-1	TRBJ2-3	CASIWDRERDTQYF
TRBV12-3/TRBV12-4	TRBJ2-6	CASSPGRHSGANVLTF
TRBV19	TRBJ2-3	CASSISISGTSGSTDTQYF
TRBV14	TRBJ2-1	CASSQVRDYSYNEQFF
TRBV20-1	TRBJ2-1	CSARDLLLDSDEQFF
TRBV28	TRBJ2-7	CASSFGSQAVEDEQYF
TRBV5-1	TRBJ1-2	CASSVSNYGYTF
TRBV5-6	TRBJ2-2	CASSKRLAGGYTGELFF
TRBV5-5	TRBJ2-1	CASSWTASYNEQFF
TRBV6-2/TRBV6-3	TRBJ2-5	CASSYSETQYF
TRBV7-2	TRBJ2-7	CASSDHWGFSYEQYF
TRBV5-8	TRBJ2-1	CASSLIIGGGDNEQFF
TRBV12-3/TRBV12-4	TRBJ2-1	CASSRSGGGTFEQFF
TRBV27	TRBJ2-1	CASSHKQGTYNEQFF
TRBV5-1	TRBJ2-3	CASSSRLDRTKNSTDTQYF
TRBV20-1	TRBJ2-7	CSARSDYIHLYEQYF
TRBV7-9	TRBJ1-4	CASSQKLGGPEKLFF
TRBV24-1	TRBJ2-1	CATSDSGGFGGRGSYNEQFF
TRBV20-1	TRBJ2-1	CSADPSGYNEQFF
TRBV21-1	TRBJ2-5	CASSKDSRPQETQYF
TRBV30	TRBJ2-7	CAWSGPAYEQYF
TRBV27	TRBJ2-1	CASSPNQLIYEQFF
TRBV20-1	TRBJ1-1	CSARDRRTGSVNTEAFF
TRBV7-9	TRBJ2-5	CASSLVGSSRAQYF
TRBV9	TRBJ2-7	CASSVVSGTGLGEQYF
TRBV20-1	TRBJ2-1	CSALSGRAPSEQFF
TRBV28	TRBJ2-7	CASSFRLGQSAYEQYF
TRBV29-1	TRBJ2-7	CSVWTSGMTSYEQYF
TRBV5-1	TRBJ1-5	CASSPDVGPQHF
TRBV18	TRBJ2-3	CASSPLAGGPDTQYF
TRBV12-3/TRBV12-4	TRBJ2-7	CASSWTGSEQYF
TRBV10-3	TRBJ2-1	CAISESHLAGARYNEQFF
TRBV20-1	TRBJ2-7	CSARSPELNYEQYF
TRBV20-1	TRBJ2-1	CSASPGRGYNEQFF
TRBV25-1	TRBJ1-1	CASSEFGERDTEAFF
TRBV12-5	TRBJ2-2	CASGLVLGQITGELFF
TRBV9	TRBJ2-7	CASSPGLAGVLEQYF